Listed below are T cell receptor beta chains from one sample, sequenced in a study of T cell responses to AZD1222 COVID-19 vaccine. The table came from immunoSEQ multiplex PCR; TCRdb's copy has only in-frame clones and leaves some out. The data show 90,000 to 140,000 clones, roughly 82% seen once. Sequencing used peripheral blood, obtained on day 0 of AZD1222 vaccination. The receptors derive from an adult in good health. Both conserved end residues are part of each CDR3. D genes are given only for firm matches. Clone sizes are given selectively: once, few, many, or a class where the clone is expanded.

>TRBJ2-1|TRBV5-1|TRBD1|NA
CASRLDRATYNEQFF
TGCGCCAGCAGATTAGACAGGGCGACCTACAATGAGCAGTTCTTC
>TRBJ2-3|TRBV27|NA|few
CASTLSGSTDTQYF
TGTGCCAGCACCCTCTCAGGGTCCACAGATACGCAGTATTTT
>TRBJ1-1|TRBV9|TRBD1|NA
CASSVGTGNTEAFF
TGTGCCAGCAGCGTAGGGACAGGGAACACTGAAGCTTTCTTT
>TRBJ2-5|TRBV3-1/TRBV3-2|NA|NA
CASSFANRGGKTQYF
TGTGCCAGCAGCTTCGCCAACAGGGGCGGGAAGACCCAGTACTTC
>TRBJ1-5|TRBV5-6|NA|NA
CASSLRGARYQPQHF
TGTGCCAGCAGCTTGAGGGGGGCGCGTTATCAGCCCCAGCATTTT
>TRBJ1-2|TRBV29-1|NA|NA
CSVDFGGAGRYTF
TGCAGCGTTGACTTTGGGGGGGCAGGGCGCTACACCTTC
>TRBJ2-5|TRBV18|TRBD2|NA
CASSPLTAPPPGRQETQYF
TGTGCCAGCTCACCACTAACAGCGCCCCCCCCCGGGAGGCAAGAGACCCAGTACTTC
>TRBJ2-1|TRBV6-4|TRBD1|many
CASSPGTGDINEQFF
TGTGCCAGCTCGCCCGGGACAGGGGATATCAATGAGCAGTTCTTC
>TRBJ2-4|TRBV6-4|NA|NA
CASSGLFPGGKNIQYF
TGTGCCAGCAGTGGACTCTTCCCCGGGGGCAAAAACATTCAGTACTTC
>TRBJ1-2|TRBV7-8|NA|once
CASSLGARGGYTF
TGTGCCAGCAGCTTGGGGGCGCGGGGCGGCTACACCTTC